Shown below are 5 T cell receptor beta chains from a single sample sequenced in a study of blood T cell repertoires in COVID-19. Some clones are missing from TCRdb's copy, which holds only in-frame ones; the method was immunoSEQ multiplex PCR. Of under 350,000 clones listed, approximately 86% are singletons. Material: PBMCs or T cells enriched from blood (not recorded which). The origin of the receptors is a woman aged 18-29 years who had recovered from COVID-19.

This clone has just one count. This rearrangement joins TRBV5-8 to TRBJ2-5; perhaps TRBD1 as D (7 bases). Germline CDR1 reads SGHTS; CDR2 reads YDEGEE. The CDR3 extends over 16 amino acids. Trimming stripped 4 bases from V and 5 bases from J, with 21 bases between. This CDR3 is CASSLTSTSGGETQYF. The CDR3 DNA sequence: TGTGCCAGCAGCCTTACATCGACATCAGGGGGGGAGACCCAGTACTTC.

The V gene is TRBV24-1, the J gene TRBJ2-1; possibly TRBD1 for D (6 bases). V lost 1 base, J lost 5 bases, and 11 bases lay in between. The CDR3 covers 15 residues. CDR1 KGHDR and CDR2 SFDVKD come from the germline V gene. CDR3 nucleotides: TGTGCCACCAGTGATTTCCCGGGACAAAACAATGAGCAGTTCTTC. This gives the protein CATSDFPGQNNEQFF.

A few counts support this clone. Written as DNA, the CDR3 is TGTGCCAGCAGCCAAGAGCGGGCGGAGAACTATGGCTACACCTTC. Its translation: CASSQERAENYGYTF. J is TRBJ1-2 and V is TRBV14, with D hard to call. This CDR3 spans 15 amino acids. Germline assignment: CDR1 SGHDN and CDR2 FVKESK. Trimming removed 0 bases at V and 2 bases at J, with 10 bases between.

This rearrangement joins TRBV11-3 to TRBJ2-1, with D possibly being TRBD1 (5 bases). The CDR3 extends over 15 amino acids. CDR1 is SGHNT, CDR2 YENEEA, per germline. Trimming removed 1 base from V and 1 base from J, with 8 bases in between. The CDR3 spells CASSLAQGSYNEQFF. CDR3 nucleotides: TGTGCCAGCAGCTTAGCTCAGGGTTCCTACAATGAGCAGTTCTTC.

V and J are TRBV4-1 and TRBJ2-5, with D unclear. V dropped 1 base and J dropped 5 bases, with 8 bases sitting between them. Germline assignment: CDR1 MGHRA and CDR2 YSYEKL. The CDR3 runs 13 residues. The CDR3 DNA reads TGCGCCAGCAGCCAAGGAGGTGGGGAGACCCAGTACTTC. It translates to CASSQGGGETQYF.